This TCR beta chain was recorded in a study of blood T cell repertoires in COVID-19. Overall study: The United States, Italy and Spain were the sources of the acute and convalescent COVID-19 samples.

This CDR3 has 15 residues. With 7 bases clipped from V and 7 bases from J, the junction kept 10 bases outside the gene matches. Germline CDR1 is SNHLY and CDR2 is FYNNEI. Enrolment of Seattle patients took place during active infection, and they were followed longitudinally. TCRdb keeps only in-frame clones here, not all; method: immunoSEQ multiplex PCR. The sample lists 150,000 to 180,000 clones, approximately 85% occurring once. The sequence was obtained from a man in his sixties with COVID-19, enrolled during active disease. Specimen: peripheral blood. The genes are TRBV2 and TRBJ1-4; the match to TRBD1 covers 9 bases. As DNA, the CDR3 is TGTGCCAGCAAGCGGGCCCCGACAGGGGGTGAAAAACTGTTTTTT. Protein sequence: CASKRAPTGGEKLFF.